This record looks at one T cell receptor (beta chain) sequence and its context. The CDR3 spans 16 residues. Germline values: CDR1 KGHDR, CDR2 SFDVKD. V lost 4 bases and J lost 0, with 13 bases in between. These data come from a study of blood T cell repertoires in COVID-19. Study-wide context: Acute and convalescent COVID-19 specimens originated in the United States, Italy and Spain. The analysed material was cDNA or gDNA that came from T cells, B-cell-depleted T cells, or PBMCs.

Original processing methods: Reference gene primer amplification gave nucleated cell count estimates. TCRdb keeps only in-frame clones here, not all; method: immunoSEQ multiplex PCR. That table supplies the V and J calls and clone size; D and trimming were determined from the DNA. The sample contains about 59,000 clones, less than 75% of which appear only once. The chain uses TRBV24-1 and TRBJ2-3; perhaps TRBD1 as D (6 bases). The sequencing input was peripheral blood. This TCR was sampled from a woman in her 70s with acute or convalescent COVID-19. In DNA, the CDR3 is TGTGCCACCAGTGACCCGCTAGGGGGTAGCACAGATACGCAGTATTTT. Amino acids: CATSDPLGGSTDTQYF.